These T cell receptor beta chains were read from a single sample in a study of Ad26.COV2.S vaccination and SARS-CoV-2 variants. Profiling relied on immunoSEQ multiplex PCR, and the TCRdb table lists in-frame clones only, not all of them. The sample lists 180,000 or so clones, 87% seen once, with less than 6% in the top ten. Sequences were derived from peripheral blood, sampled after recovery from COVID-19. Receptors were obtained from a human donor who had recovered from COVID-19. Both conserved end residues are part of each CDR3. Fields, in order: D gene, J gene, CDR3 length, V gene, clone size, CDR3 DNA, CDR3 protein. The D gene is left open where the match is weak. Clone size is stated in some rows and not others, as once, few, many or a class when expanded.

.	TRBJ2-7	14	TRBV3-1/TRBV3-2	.	TGTGCCAGCAGCCAAGATAGAGCTTCCTACGAGCAGTACTTC	CASSQDRASYEQYF
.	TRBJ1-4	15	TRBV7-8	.	TGTGCCAGCAGCTTAGGGGGACAACTCAATGAAAAACTGTTTTTT	CASSLGGQLNEKLFF
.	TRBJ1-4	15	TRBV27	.	TGTGCCAGCAGTTTAAAAAGAGGGACCTATGAAAAACTGTTTTTT	CASSLKRGTYEKLFF
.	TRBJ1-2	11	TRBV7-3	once	TGTGCCAGCAGCTTAATCTCGGGCTACACCTTC	CASSLISGYTF
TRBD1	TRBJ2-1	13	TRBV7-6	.	TGTGCCAGCAGCCTCGGGGACAGCAATGAGCAGTTCTTC	CASSLGDSNEQFF
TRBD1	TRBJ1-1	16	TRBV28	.	TGTGCCAGCAGTTGGACAGGGGGCATTATGAACACTGAAGCTTTCTTT	CASSWTGGIMNTEAFF
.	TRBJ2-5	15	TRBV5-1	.	TGCGCCAGCAGCCCTTCGGATTCTCGCCAAGAGACCCAGTACTTC	CASSPSDSRQETQYF
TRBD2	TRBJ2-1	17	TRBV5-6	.	TGTGCCAGCAGCCCCGGACTAGCGGGTAGCTCCTACAATGAGCAGTTCTTC	CASSPGLAGSSYNEQFF
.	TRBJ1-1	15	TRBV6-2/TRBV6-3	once	TGTGCCAGCAGTTCCCGACGGGGAGGTAACACTGAAGCTTTCTTT	CASSSRRGGNTEAFF
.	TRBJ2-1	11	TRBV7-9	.	TGTGCCACCCGAGGGACGGGAGAGCAGTTCTTC	CATRGTGEQFF
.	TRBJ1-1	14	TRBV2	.	TGTGCCAGCAGTGAGCAACTTCTGAACACTGAAGCTTTCTTT	CASSEQLLNTEAFF
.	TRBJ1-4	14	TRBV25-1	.	TGTGCCAGCAGTGGAAGGGATTCATATGAAAAACTGTTTTTT	CASSGRDSYEKLFF
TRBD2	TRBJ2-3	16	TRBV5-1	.	TGCGCCAGCAGCACGAAGGGCGGGGGAATGGCAGATACGCAGTATTTT	CASSTKGGGMADTQYF
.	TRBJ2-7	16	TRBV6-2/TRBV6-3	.	TGTGCCAGCAGTCTGCCACCAGGGGGGAACTCCTACGAGCAGTACTTC	CASSLPPGGNSYEQYF
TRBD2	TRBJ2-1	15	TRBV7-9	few	TGTGCCAGCAGCCGACTAGCGGGGGGGCCAGATGAGCAGTTCTTC	CASSRLAGGPDEQFF
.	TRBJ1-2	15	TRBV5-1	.	TGCGCCAGCATCAAGACCTGGGGCGCAGAAGATGGCTACACCTTC	CASIKTWGAEDGYTF
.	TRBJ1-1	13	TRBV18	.	TGTGCCAGCTCATTTAAGACAAGCCGTGAAGCTTTCTTT	CASSFKTSREAFF
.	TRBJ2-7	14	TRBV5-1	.	TGCGCCAGCAGCTTGACTGGTCCCTCCTACGAGCAGTACTTC	CASSLTGPSYEQYF
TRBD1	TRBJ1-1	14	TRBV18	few	TGTGCCAGCTCACGGGGACAGCTGAACACTGAAGCTTTCTTT	CASSRGQLNTEAFF
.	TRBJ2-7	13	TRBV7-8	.	TGTGCCAGCAGCTTAGGGTACGCCTACGAGCAGTACTTC	CASSLGYAYEQYF
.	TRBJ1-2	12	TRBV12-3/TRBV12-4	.	TGTGCCAGCAGTTTTGACAGTAATGGCTACACCTTC	CASSFDSNGYTF
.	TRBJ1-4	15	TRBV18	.	TGTGCCAGCTCACCGCGGGACACTGCAAATGAAAAACTGTTTTTT	CASSPRDTANEKLFF
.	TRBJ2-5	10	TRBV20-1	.	TGCAGTGCTTCGAAGGAGACCCAGTACTTC	CSASKETQYF
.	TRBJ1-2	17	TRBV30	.	TGTGCCTGGAGACATCCGCCCCGGCAGGATAGGAACTATGGCTACACCTTC	CAWRHPPRQDRNYGYTF
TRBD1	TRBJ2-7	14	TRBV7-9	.	TGTGCCAGCAGCTGGCAGGGGGCGCGGTACGAGCAGTACTTC	CASSWQGARYEQYF
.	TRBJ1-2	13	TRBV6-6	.	TGTGCCAGCACCACCACCGCTAACTATGGCTACACCTTC	CASTTTANYGYTF
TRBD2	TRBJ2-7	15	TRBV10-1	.	TGCGCCAGCATCCCGGGACTAGCGGAGGTTTACGAGCAGTACTTC	CASIPGLAEVYEQYF
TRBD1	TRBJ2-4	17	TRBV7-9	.	TGTGCCAGCAGCTCGGACAGGGGAAGAGTAGCCAAAAACATTCAGTACTTC	CASSSDRGRVAKNIQYF
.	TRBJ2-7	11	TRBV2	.	TGTGCCAGCCGTCTGGGGTGGGAGCAGTACTTC	CASRLGWEQYF
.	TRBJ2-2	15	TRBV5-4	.	TGTGCCAGCAGCTCAGACGGAGGGTGGACCGGGGAGCTGTTTTTT	CASSSDGGWTGELFF
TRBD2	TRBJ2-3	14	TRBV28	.	TGTGCCAGCAGTTTAGGTAGCGGGGGGGATACGCAGTATTTT	CASSLGSGGDTQYF
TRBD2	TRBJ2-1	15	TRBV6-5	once	TGTGCCAGCATAGTGCGGGGAGGGACCTACAATGAGCAGTTCTTC	CASIVRGGTYNEQFF
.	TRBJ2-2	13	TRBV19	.	TGTGCCAGTAGTACCCAGACGTACGGGGAGCTGTTTTTT	CASSTQTYGELFF
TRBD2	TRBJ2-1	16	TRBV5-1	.	TGCGCCAGCAGCTTGGGGGCTAGCGGGCCCTACAATGAGCAGTTCTTC	CASSLGASGPYNEQFF
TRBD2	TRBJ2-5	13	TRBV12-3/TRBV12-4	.	TGTGCCAGCACCATACTAGCGCAAGAGACCCAGTACTTC	CASTILAQETQYF
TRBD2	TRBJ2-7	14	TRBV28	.	TGTGCCAGCAGCGTGGGGGGGGACTCCTACGAGCAGTACTTC	CASSVGGDSYEQYF
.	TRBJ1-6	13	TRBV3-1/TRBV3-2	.	TGTGCCAGCAGCCAAAGGCGGGATTCACCCCTCCACTTT	CASSQRRDSPLHF
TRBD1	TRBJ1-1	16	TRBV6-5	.	TGTGCCAGCAGTTTTCACGGACAGGGGGCGAGTACTGAAGCTTTCTTT	CASSFHGQGASTEAFF
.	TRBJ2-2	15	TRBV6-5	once	TGTGCCAGCAGCAGGGGCGGGAGTCTTACCGGGGAGCTGTTTTTT	CASSRGGSLTGELFF
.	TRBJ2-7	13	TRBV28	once	TGTGCCAGCAGTTGGTCTGTACCCTACGAGCAGTACTTC	CASSWSVPYEQYF
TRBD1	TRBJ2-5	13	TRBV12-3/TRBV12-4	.	TGTGCCAGCAGTCTCGACAGGGTGGAGACCCAGTACTTC	CASSLDRVETQYF
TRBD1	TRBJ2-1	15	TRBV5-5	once	TGTGCCAGCAGCCTTACACAGGGGCCCTACAATGAGCAGTTCTTC	CASSLTQGPYNEQFF
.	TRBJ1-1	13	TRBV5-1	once	TGCGCCAGCAGCTTGCTGGACACAACTGAAGCTTTCTTT	CASSLLDTTEAFF
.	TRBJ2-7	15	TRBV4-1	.	TGCGCCAGCAGCCAAGAATTTAGCGACCCCTACGAGCAGTACTTC	CASSQEFSDPYEQYF
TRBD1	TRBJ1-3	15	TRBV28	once	TGTGCCAGCAGTACCAACAGGGGTCCTGGAAACACCATATATTTT	CASSTNRGPGNTIYF
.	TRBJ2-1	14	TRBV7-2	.	TGTGCCAGCAGCCGCAGCGGAGGATACAATGAGCAGTTCTTC	CASSRSGGYNEQFF
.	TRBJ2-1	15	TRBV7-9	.	TGTGCCAGCAGCTTAGCGCGGGGACGGTACAATGAGCAGTTCTTC	CASSLARGRYNEQFF
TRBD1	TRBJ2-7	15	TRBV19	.	TGTGCCAGTAGTATGGAGACAGGGGAGGCCTACGAGCAGTACTTC	CASSMETGEAYEQYF
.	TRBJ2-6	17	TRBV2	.	TGTGCCACCAGGGACCTGGATTCATACTCTGGGGCCAACGTCCTGACTTTC	CATRDLDSYSGANVLTF
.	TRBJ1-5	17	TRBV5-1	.	TGCGCCAGTTTCTCCGGGACGCGACATAACAGCAATCAGCCCCAGCATTTT	CASFSGTRHNSNQPQHF
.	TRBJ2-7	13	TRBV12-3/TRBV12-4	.	TGTGCCAGCGGCGGTCAGCTACCCTACGAGCAGTACTTC	CASGGQLPYEQYF
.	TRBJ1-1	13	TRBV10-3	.	TGTGCCATCAGTGGCCAGGCGAACACTGAAGCTTTCTTT	CAISGQANTEAFF
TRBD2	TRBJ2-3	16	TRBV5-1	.	TGCGCCAGCAGCTCCGGATTAGCGGGGACGGAAGATACGCAGTATTTT	CASSSGLAGTEDTQYF
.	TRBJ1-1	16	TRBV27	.	TGTGCCAGCAGTTTTCCCCCCGGGGCGGGAGGCACTGAAGCTTTCTTT	CASSFPPGAGGTEAFF
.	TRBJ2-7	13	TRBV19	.	TGTGCCAGTAGTATAGGAGGGTCCTACGAGCAGTACTTC	CASSIGGSYEQYF
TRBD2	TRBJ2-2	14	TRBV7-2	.	TGTGCCAGCAGCGAGGGGACTAGAGTCGGGGAGCTGTTTTTT	CASSEGTRVGELFF
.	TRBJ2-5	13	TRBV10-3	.	TGTGCCATCAGTGACAGTCGCCAAGAGACCCAGTACTTC	CAISDSRQETQYF
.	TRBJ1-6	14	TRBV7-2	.	TGTGCCAGCAGCTCAGGGGTCTTAAGTTCACCCCTCCACTTT	CASSSGVLSSPLHF
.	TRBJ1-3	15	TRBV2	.	TGTGCCAGCAGTGAAAGGACTATAGTAACCAAACCCATATATTTT	CASSERTIVTKPIYF